One sample yielded the 3 T cell receptor beta chains listed below, sequenced in a study of T cell responses to AZD1222 COVID-19 vaccine. Sequencing used immunoSEQ multiplex PCR; TCRdb keeps in-frame clones, though not all of them. This repertoire shows approximately 150,000 clones, just over 90% found once; its top ten account for 2.6%. Source: peripheral blood, taken on day 0 of AZD1222 vaccination. These receptors were taken from an adult in good health.

About this clone itself: The same CDR3 also results from other DNA sequences found in this sample. The gene calls are TRBV10-2 and TRBJ2-7; D uncertain. The V end lost 1 base, the J end lost 2 bases, and 6 bases lay between the germline ends. CDR1 is WSHSY and CDR2 is SAAADI in the germline V gene. There are 13 residues in the CDR3. DNA of the CDR3: TGCGCCAGCAGTGAGTATCAGACCTACGAGCAGTACTTC. Protein sequence: CASSEYQTYEQYF.

J is TRBJ2-7 and V is TRBV30; 7 bases map to TRBD2. This CDR3 region has 13 residues. CDR1 is GTSNPN, CDR2 SVGIG, per germline (reference sequence). Trimming cost V 2 bases and J 6 bases; bases outside gene matches: 7. In nucleotides, the CDR3 is TGTGCCTGGAGTTCGAGACTAGCCGCCGAGCAGTACTTC. Its translation is CAWSSRLAAEQYF.

The chain couples TRBV29-1 to TRBJ2-7, with a possible D match to TRBD2 (6 bases). CDR1 and CDR2 from the germline V gene are SQVTM and ANQGSEA. The V end was cut by 0 bases, the J end by 2 bases, with 14 bases between. The CDR3 is 15 residues long. Written as DNA, the CDR3 is TGCAGCGTTGAAGATCGAACGGGAGTAACCTACGAGCAGTACTTC. This codes for CSVEDRTGVTYEQYF.